One and the same sample provided the 32 T cell receptor beta chains below, sequenced in a study of cytomegalovirus exposure and HLA in healthy donors. Vbeta (60) and Jbeta (13) primers were used in the PCR. Measured with immunoSEQ multiplex PCR; TCRdb has only the in-frame clones, and not every one. There are 200,000 to 250,000 clones in the sample; about 74% occur only once, and 1.5% to 2% lies in the top ten. Specimen: PBMCs. The receptor source for this set is a woman in her twenties or thirties in good health and CMV-seronegative.

The J gene is TRBJ2-3, the V gene TRBV7-2; TRBD2 aligns across 7 bases. V was clipped by 1 base and J by 13 bases; unmatched bases: 17. CDR1 and CDR2 from the germline V gene are SGHTA and FQGNSA. This CDR3 has 16 residues. This CDR3 is CASSLGARAGLALEYF. The CDR3 nucleotides read TGTGCCAGCAGCTTAGGGGCAAGAGCGGGATTGGCTCTAGAGTATTTT.

This clone was seen once. The chain uses TRBV21-1 and TRBJ2-3; the table names TRBD2, a call not compared with the DNA. TRBV21-1 is classified as a pseudogene. This CDR3 is built from 15 residues. The CDR3 nucleotides read TGTGCCAGCATCGTTCGGGGGGTTAGCACAGATACGCAGTATTTT. Its protein product is CASIVRGVSTDTQYF.

V usage is TRBV7-3 and J usage is TRBJ2-7, with D possibly matching TRBD1 (6 bases). Trimming removed 4 bases from V and 3 bases from J, with 13 bases in between. Germline CDR1 and CDR2: SGHTA and FQGTGA. This CDR3 is built from 14 residues. The CDR3: CASSSDSHGYEQYF. The CDR3 coding sequence is TGTGCCAGCAGCTCGGACAGCCATGGCTACGAGCAGTACTTC.

The chain carries TRBV27 and TRBJ1-1, with TRBD1 matching over 8 bases. In germline, CDR1 is MNHEY, CDR2 SMNVEV (reference sequence). J was trimmed by 0 bases and V by 2 bases; bases with no gene match: 2. CDR3 length: 15 amino acids. The CDR3 sequence: CASSLQGAVNTEAFF. The CDR3 bases are TGTGCCAGCAGTTTACAGGGGGCTGTGAACACTGAAGCTTTCTTT.

V usage is TRBV5-1 and J usage is TRBJ2-7, with TRBD2 matching over 8 bases. Germline CDR1 SGHRS, CDR2 YFSETQ. V lost 0 bases to trimming and J lost 5 bases; unmatched junction nucleotides: 7. The CDR3 consists of 15 residues. CDR3 sequence: CASSLEAGVGHEQYF. The CDR3 DNA reads TGCGCCAGCAGCTTGGAAGCGGGAGTAGGCCACGAGCAGTACTTC.

The gene calls are TRBV6-5 and TRBJ1-5; 7 nucleotides line up with TRBD1. CDR3 length: 15 residues. J was trimmed by 3 bases and V by 5 bases; bases with no gene match: 7. Germline V gene data show CDR1 as MNHEY and CDR2 as SVGAGI. In DNA, the CDR3 is TGTGCCAGCAGTAACCCGGGACAGTTCAATCAGCCCCAGCATTTT. It yields the protein CASSNPGQFNQPQHF.

V gene TRBV30 combines with J gene TRBJ1-5, with 9 bases that match TRBD1. The length of the CDR3 is 14 residues. Looked up from germline, CDR1 is GTSNPN and CDR2 is SVGIG (reference sequence). The V gene end was trimmed by 2 bases and the J gene end by 5 bases; junction bases not matched to a gene: 4. The chain's CDR3 is CAWSPDRGYQPQHF. CDR3 DNA: TGTGCCTGGAGTCCAGACAGGGGGTATCAGCCCCAGCATTTT.

V usage is TRBV7-2 and J usage is TRBJ1-5; D unresolved. With 5 bases removed from V and 2 bases from J, the gap between germline ends came to 16 bases. This CDR3 spans 16 amino acids. CDR1 is SGHTA and CDR2 is FQGNSA in the germline V gene. CDR3 sequence: CASSPPRRGGNQPQHF. The CDR3 DNA reads TGTGCCAGCAGCCCCCCCCGCCGGGGTGGCAATCAGCCCCAGCATTTT.

In its sample, this clone was seen once. J is TRBJ1-2 and V is TRBV6-6; D unclear. This CDR3 has 13 amino acids. The V end lost 8 bases, the J end lost 1 base, and 11 bases lay between the germline ends. Germline CDR1 reads MNHNY; CDR2 reads SVGAGI (reference sequence). The DNA for the CDR3 is TGTGCCAGCGAAGAAGTAGATAACTATGGCTACACCTTC. Translating it yields CASEEVDNYGYTF.

For this clone: Other DNA sequences of this sample code for an identical CDR3. The chain couples TRBV29-1 to TRBJ1-2, with TRBD1 as a possible D gene (5 bases). Germline loops: CDR1 SQVTM, CDR2 ANQGSEA. CDR3 size: 13 residues. V lost 1 base and J lost 4, with 10 bases in between. CDR3 region: CSVEGGGGYGYTF. CDR3 bases: TGCAGCGTTGAAGGCGGGGGAGGCTATGGCTACACCTTC. Full variable domain (missing parts from reference TRBV29-1 and TRBJ1-2): SAVISQKPSRDICQRGTSLTIQCQVDSQVTMMFWYRQQPGQSLTLIATANQGSEATYESGFVIDKFPISRPNLTFSTLTVSNMSPEDSSIYLCSVEGGGGYGYTFGSGTRLTVV.

V is TRBV7-6 and J is TRBJ2-7, with TRBD1 matching over 9 bases. The CDR3 is 16 amino acids. The germline V gene has CDR1 SGHVS and CDR2 FNYEAQ. Trimming cost V 4 bases and J 6 bases; bases outside gene matches: 13. CDR3 protein: CASSSPPGTGTPEQYF. As DNA, the CDR3 is TGTGCCAGCAGCTCGCCCCCCGGGACAGGGACTCCCGAGCAGTACTTC.

V and J are TRBV29-1 and TRBJ2-1, with 16 positions matching TRBD2. The CDR3 consists of 16 residues. Per the germline V gene, CDR1 is SQVTM and CDR2 is ANQGSEA. Unmatched junction bases numbered 5, after V lost 8 bases and J lost 1 base. The CDR3: CSTTGLAGGSYNEQFF. The CDR3, as DNA: TGCAGCACTACGGGACTAGCGGGAGGGTCCTACAATGAGCAGTTCTTC.

The DNA of the CDR3 is TGTGCCAGCAGTCCCCACGGGACAGTACAAGAGACCCAGTACTTC. The encoded protein is CASSPHGTVQETQYF. The chain carries TRBV6-5 and TRBJ2-5; 7 bases map to TRBD1. This CDR3 region has 15 residues. After removal of 5 bases from V and 2 bases from J, the junction contained 8 bases not matched to a gene. Germline V lookup: CDR1 MNHEY, CDR2 SVGAGI.

CDR3 amino acids: CASSGQRGNQPQHF. The DNA of the CDR3 is TGTGCCAGCAGTGGACAGAGGGGGAATCAGCCCCAGCATTTT. The genes are TRBV2 and TRBJ1-5; D is possibly TRBD1 (6 bases). The CDR3 has 14 residues. Germline lookup yields CDR1 SNHLY and CDR2 FYNNEI. Trimming pared 4 bases from V and 4 bases from J, leaving 11 bases between.

The V gene is TRBV5-1, the J gene TRBJ1-2; D is undetermined. V dropped 4 bases and J dropped 7 bases, with 8 bases sitting between them. The CDR3 is 11 residues long. The germline CDR1 and CDR2 sequences are SGHRS and YFSETQ. The CDR3 region is CASSATGGYTF. The CDR3 DNA is TGCGCCAGCAGCGCGACGGGTGGCTACACCTTC.

Only a few counts were recorded for this clone. The V gene is TRBV9, the J gene TRBJ2-2; TRBD2 aligns across 9 bases. The germline V gene has CDR1 SGDLS and CDR2 YYNGEE. The CDR3 contains 15 residues. The J segment lost 0 bases and the V segment lost 4 bases, leaving 1 base of the junction unmatched. The CDR3 spells CASSLAGTNTGELFF. CDR3 coding DNA: TGTGCCAGCAGCCTAGCGGGGACGAACACCGGGGAGCTGTTTTTT. Variable domain in full (rest from reference TRBV9 and TRBJ2-2): DSGVTQTPKHLITATGQRVTLRCSPRSGDLSVYWYQQSLDQGLQFLIQYYNGEERAKGNILERFSAQQFPDLHSELNLSSLELGDSALYFCASSLAGTNTGELFFGEGSRLTVL.

The chain links TRBV30 to TRBJ2-7; tentatively, D is TRBD1 (6 bases). V shed 0 bases and J shed 6 bases, with 12 bases lying between them. The CDR3 totals 13 residues. Looked up from germline, CDR1 is GTSNPN and CDR2 is SVGIG (reference sequence). The CDR3 coding sequence is TGTGCCTGGAGTGTACAACAGGGAAGCGAGCAGTACTTC. This encodes CAWSVQQGSEQYF.

The chain combines TRBV2 with TRBJ2-2; TRBD2 matches 13 bases. The ends lost 6 bases at V and 7 bases at J; junction bases unmatched: 5. Germline V CDR1 and CDR2: SNHLY, FYNNEI. This CDR3 comprises 15 residues. CDR3 sequence: CASRRTSGSDGELFF. CDR3 DNA: TGTGCCAGCAGAAGGACTAGCGGGAGTGACGGGGAGCTGTTTTTT.

The V call is TRBV7-9, the J call TRBJ1-2; 7 nucleotides align to TRBD1. The germline V gene has CDR1 SEHNR and CDR2 FQNEAQ (reference sequence). Germline trimming cut 4 bases from V and 4 bases from J; bases unmatched to any gene: 3. CDR3 length: 13 amino acids. The chain's CDR3 is CASSSYRGYGYTF. As DNA, the CDR3 is TGTGCCAGCAGCTCCTACAGGGGCTATGGCTACACCTTC.

The gene calls are TRBV2 and TRBJ1-4, with no clear D. V lost 6 bases and J lost 7, with 18 bases in between. This CDR3 region has 15 residues. From germline, CDR1 is SNHLY and CDR2 FYNNEI. The CDR3 loop is CASRPKPSGVEKLFF. CDR3 sequence (DNA): TGTGCCAGCAGACCCAAGCCCTCCGGGGTTGAAAAACTGTTTTTT.

The chain combines TRBV11-2 with TRBJ2-5, with 7 bases lining up with TRBD2. The CDR3 spans 16 residues. Per germline, CDR1 SGHAT and CDR2 FQNNGV. The J segment lost 3 bases and the V segment lost 2 bases, leaving 9 bases of the junction unmatched. The CDR3 DNA reads TGTGCCAGCAGCTTAAACGGTGCGGGAGAGGAAGAGACCCAGTACTTC. It encodes CASSLNGAGEEETQYF.

This sequence joins TRBV7-3 and TRBJ2-2, with a weak D call TRBD1 (5 bases). This CDR3 contains 13 residues. CDR1 and CDR2 from the germline V gene are SGHTA and FQGTGA. V dropped 3 bases and J dropped 3 bases, with 5 bases sitting between them. CDR3 protein: CASSLTDTGELFF. The CDR3 DNA follows: TGTGCCAGCAGCTTGACAGACACCGGGGAGCTGTTTTTT.

The chain has TRBV6-6 and TRBJ1-5; no clear D. The CDR3 totals 13 residues. CDR1 and CDR2 from the germline V gene are MNHNY and SVGAGI (reference sequence). The germline V and J ends were trimmed by 0 bases and 7 bases, with 7 bases remaining between them. The CDR3: CASSYSLAQPQHF. CDR3 in DNA: TGTGCCAGCAGTTACTCCTTAGCCCAGCCCCAGCATTTT.

This chain connects TRBV2 to TRBJ2-7; perhaps TRBD1 as D (6 bases). Per germline, CDR1 SNHLY and CDR2 FYNNEI. The CDR3 has 15 amino acids. Trimming removed 6 bases from V and 0 bases from J, with 15 bases in between. CDR3: CASRDGGGNSYEQYF. CDR3 DNA sequence: TGTGCCAGCAGAGATGGGGGCGGAAACTCCTACGAGCAGTACTTC.

In its sample, this clone was seen a few times. The chain joins TRBV6-4 to TRBJ1-5; 11 nucleotides line up with TRBD1. Germline CDR1 and CDR2: MRHNA and SNTAGT. The CDR3 runs 16 residues. With V trimmed by 6 bases and J by 4 bases, 8 bases remained unmatched. CDR3 coding DNA: TGTGCCAGCAGAGCCGGACAGGGGGCTGGGAATCAGCCCCAGCATTTT. This codes for CASRAGQGAGNQPQHF.

The chain has TRBV16 and TRBJ1-3, with D tentatively TRBD1 (5 bases). In germline, CDR1 is KGHSY, CDR2 FQNENV. Trimming removed 1 base from V and 0 bases from J, with 19 bases in between. This CDR3 contains 19 residues. The CDR3 coding sequence is TGTGCCAGCAGCCAATTCTCCCGAACCACAGGACCCTCTGGAAACACCATATATTTT. As protein: CASSQFSRTTGPSGNTIYF.

The chain links TRBV5-6 to TRBJ1-1; the D gene is possibly TRBD1 (5 bases). CDR1 is SGHDT and CDR2 is YYEEEE in the germline V gene. Trimming shortened V by 0 bases and J by 5 bases, and 11 bases separated the two germline ends. This CDR3 spans 14 amino acids. The CDR3 DNA reads as TGTGCCAGCAGCTTGGAGGCAGGGATGACTGAAGCTTTCTTT. It codes for CASSLEAGMTEAFF.

The genes are TRBV6-1 and TRBJ2-2; D is perhaps TRBD1 (6 bases). V lost 7 bases and J lost 7, with 13 bases in between. Per germline, CDR1 MNHNS and CDR2 SASEGT. The CDR3 contains 13 residues. The CDR3 DNA reads as TGTGCCAGCACCCGAAGGGGGAGCGGGGAGCTGTTTTTT. Translated: CASTRRGSGELFF.

The V call is TRBV9, the J call TRBJ2-5; possible D gene TRBD2, 6 bases. The CDR3 totals 13 residues. Germline CDR1 is SGDLS and CDR2 is YYNGEE. Trimming shortened V by 0 bases and J by 6 bases, and 9 bases separated the two germline ends. CDR3 sequence reads: CASSVGGRQTQYF. CDR3 nucleotides: TGTGCCAGCAGCGTAGGGGGGAGGCAGACCCAGTACTTC.

V and J are TRBV2 and TRBJ1-2; D is undetermined. Germline CDR1 is SNHLY and CDR2 is FYNNEI. This CDR3 has 14 residues. V gave up 3 bases and J gave up 5 bases, with 13 bases separating them. Here the CDR3 reads CASSDLKAPYGYTF. For the CDR3, the DNA is TGTGCCAGCAGTGACCTGAAAGCACCATATGGCTACACCTTC.

The rearrangement joins TRBV12-5 to TRBJ1-5; the D gene is possibly TRBD1 (5 bases). The germline V gene encodes CDR1 LGHNT and CDR2 FRNRAP. This CDR3 has 13 residues. V was clipped by 5 bases and J by 7 bases, with 12 bases between them. CDR3 nucleotide sequence: TGTGCTAGTGGTGCCGGGGGGGGACAGCCCCAGCATTTT. The encoded protein is CASGAGGGQPQHF.

This rearrangement joins TRBV4-1 to TRBJ1-2; TRBD1 is a possible D gene (6 bases). This CDR3 contains 13 residues. V dropped 0 bases and J dropped 7 bases, with 9 bases sitting between them. Germline V gene sequence: CDR1 MGHRA, CDR2 YSYEKL. The CDR3: CASSQELGAGYTF. CDR3 in DNA: TGCGCCAGCAGCCAAGAATTGGGGGCTGGCTACACCTTC.